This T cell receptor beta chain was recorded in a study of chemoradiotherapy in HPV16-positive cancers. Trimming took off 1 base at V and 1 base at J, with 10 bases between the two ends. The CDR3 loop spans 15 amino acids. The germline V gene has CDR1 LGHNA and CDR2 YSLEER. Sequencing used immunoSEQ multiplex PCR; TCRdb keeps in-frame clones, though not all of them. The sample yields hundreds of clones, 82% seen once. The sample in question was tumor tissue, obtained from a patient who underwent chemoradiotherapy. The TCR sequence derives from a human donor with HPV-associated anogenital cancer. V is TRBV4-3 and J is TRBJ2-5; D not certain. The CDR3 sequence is CASSQVAGTQETQYF. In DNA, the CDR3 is TGCGCCAGCAGCCAAGTTGCAGGCACCCAAGAGACCCAGTACTTC.